This TCR beta chain was obtained from a study of neurological immune-mediated disorders. Whole-study findings and limits: The study found no CDR3 amino acid sequences shared by expanded clones across subjects, suggesting private repertoires in all groups.

This clonotype was seen a single time. Its antigen remains unknown. It may be a read error: a sequence one base away is much more abundant. The V segment lost 5 bases and the J segment 2 bases; nucleotides outside the gene matches: 6. This CDR3 spans 15 amino acids. Germline V gene lookup returns CDR1 SGHTA and CDR2 FQGNSA. A 10-nucleotide random UMI tagged transcripts in template-switch 5'RACE cDNA synthesis. Whenever a sequencing run was performed, it yielded over 170 million TCR-beta sequences from 15-18 subjects. Each CDR3 protein is one row after TCRdb ran MiXCR on the 5' RACE reads. The top ten hold approximately 30% of the sample, which has 35,000 or so distinct CDR3 sequences, roughly 15% seen once.

The source is a woman between 45 and 60 years old with HTLV-1-associated myelopathy (HAM/TSP). The sample taken for sequencing was PBMCs. The V call is TRBV7-2, the J call TRBJ2-5, with TRBD2 identical over 9 bases. CDR3 DNA: TGTGCCAGCAGCCAAGCGGGGGGTTTGCAAGAGACCCAGTACTTC. The encoded protein is CASSQAGGLQETQYF.